These 29 T cell receptor beta chains originate from one sample sequenced in a study of blood T cell repertoires in COVID-19. Clones were read by immunoSEQ multiplex PCR, and TCRdb kept only the in-frame ones, dropping some. The sample has 240,000 or so clones; 70% to 85% are singletons. The source material was peripheral blood. The receptors derive from a woman aged 80 or over with acute or convalescent COVID-19.

The rearrangement links TRBV6-1 to TRBJ1-1; D is undetermined. The CDR3 covers 19 residues. Germline lookup yields CDR1 MNHNS and CDR2 SASEGT. With 3 bases removed from V and 4 bases from J, the gap between germline ends came to 27 bases. The CDR3 protein is CASSDRGYVAWGRSTEAFF. CDR3 coding DNA: TGTGCCAGCAGTGACCGCGGGTATGTAGCCTGGGGTCGGAGCACTGAAGCTTTCTTT.

The CDR3 protein is CASSLDSGFAKNIQYF. As DNA, the CDR3 is TGTGCCAGCAGCTTAGACTCGGGGTTTGCCAAAAACATTCAGTACTTC. The chain recombines TRBV7-2 with TRBJ2-4; weak D call: TRBD2 (5 bases). This CDR3 is 16 amino acids long. V was cut by 1 base and J by 1 base, with 11 bases left in between. Germline CDR1 and CDR2: SGHTA and FQGNSA.

The chain couples TRBV27 to TRBJ2-1, with 12 bases aligning to TRBD2. The CDR3 loop spans 16 amino acids. Germline loops: CDR1 MNHEY, CDR2 SMNVEV (reference sequence). Germline trimming cut 5 bases from V and 10 bases from J; bases unmatched to any gene: 12. The CDR3 is CASSAPASGGAGEQFF. CDR3 nucleotides: TGTGCCAGCAGTGCCCCGGCTAGCGGGGGGGCTGGGGAGCAGTTCTTC.

The V call is TRBV27, the J call TRBJ1-6; D perhaps matches TRBD1 (6 bases). The ends were cut back, 2 bases at V and 2 bases at J, with 7 bases in the middle. The CDR3 length is 15 residues. Looked up from germline, CDR1 is MNHEY and CDR2 is SMNVEV (reference sequence). CDR3 nucleotides: TGTGCCAGCAGTTTAAGGGACACCTATAATTCACCCCTCCACTTT. Its protein product is CASSLRDTYNSPLHF.

This clone was found once. The gene calls are TRBV30 and TRBJ1-6; TRBD1 agrees at 7 bases. This CDR3 has 14 amino acids. Germline lookup yields CDR1 GTSNPN and CDR2 SVGIG (reference sequence). With 4 bases clipped from V and 6 bases from J, the junction kept 6 bases outside the gene matches. CDR3: CAWTPGQPNSPLHF. Written as DNA, the CDR3 is TGTGCCTGGACCCCGGGACAGCCTAATTCACCCCTCCACTTT.

The chain has TRBV19 and TRBJ1-5; D unresolved. This CDR3 spans 12 amino acids. CDR1 and CDR2 (germline): LNHDA, SQIVND (reference sequence). Trimming took off 3 bases at V and 11 bases at J, with 11 bases between the two ends. CDR3 amino acids: CASSMEGRAQHF. The DNA for the CDR3 is TGTGCCAGTAGTATGGAAGGGAGGGCCCAGCATTTT. Looking up the rest from reference TRBV19 and TRBJ1-5 gives the full variable domain: DGGITQSPKYLFRKEGQNVTLSCEQNLNHDAMYWYRQDPGQGLRLIYYSQIVNDFQKGDIAEGYSVSREKKESFPLTVTSAQKNPTAFYLCASSMEGRAQHFGDGTRLSIL.

The chain employs TRBV9 and TRBJ2-5; D unresolved. CDR1 and CDR2 (germline): SGDLS, YYNGEE. The CDR3 runs to 15 residues. The V gene lost 0 bases and the J gene lost 4 bases, with 13 bases spanning the gap. The DNA of the CDR3 is TGTGCCAGCAGCGTAGGTCCCCTGGCCCCAGAGACCCAGTACTTC. Translation gives CASSVGPLAPETQYF. Based on the CDR3 plus reference TRBV9 and TRBJ2-5, the full variable domain is DSGVTQTPKHLITATGQRVTLRCSPRSGDLSVYWYQQSLDQGLQFLIQYYNGEERAKGNILERFSAQQFPDLHSELNLSSLELGDSALYFCASSVGPLAPETQYFGPGTRLLVL.

The chain has TRBV11-3 and TRBJ2-1, with TRBD2 identical over 15 bases. The CDR3 runs 19 residues. With V trimmed by 0 bases and J by 10 bases, 13 bases remained unmatched. Germline CDR1 and CDR2: SGHNT and YENEEA. This chain's CDR3 is CASSLEGSGLAGGPGEQFF. CDR3 nucleotide sequence: TGTGCCAGCAGCTTAGAAGGCTCCGGACTAGCGGGGGGGCCAGGGGAGCAGTTCTTC.

As regards this clone: Other nucleotide sequences from this sample produce the same CDR3. This sequence joins TRBV28 and TRBJ2-1; 7 nucleotides match TRBD1. Looked up from germline, CDR1 is MDHEN and CDR2 is SYDVKM. CDR3 size: 14 residues. V was pared by 7 bases and J by 4 bases, with 7 bases of the junction left unmatched. The CDR3 loop is CASTPGGPYNEQFF. The DNA for the CDR3 is TGTGCCAGCACCCCAGGGGGACCTTACAATGAGCAGTTCTTC.

This chain connects TRBV2 to TRBJ1-5; 7 bases map to TRBD1. CDR3 length: 14 residues. V was pared by 3 bases and J by 4 bases, with 3 bases of the junction left unmatched. Per germline, CDR1 SNHLY and CDR2 FYNNEI. CDR3 nucleotides: TGTGCCAGCAGTGAGGGACAGAAGAATCAGCCCCAGCATTTT. It encodes CASSEGQKNQPQHF.

V gene TRBV11-3 combines with J gene TRBJ1-3; no reliable D call. The germline V and J ends were trimmed by 7 bases and 0 bases, with 16 bases remaining between them. This CDR3 spans 16 amino acids. From germline, CDR1 is SGHNT and CDR2 YENEEA. In nucleotides, the CDR3 is TGTGCCAGCATCCCCATGCCCAGTCCCTCTGGAAACACCATATATTTT. This translates into CASIPMPSPSGNTIYF.

The rearrangement joins TRBV5-1 to TRBJ2-1, with 8 bases lining up with TRBD2. Trimming took 4 bases from V and 4 from J; bases not matched to a gene: 10. CDR3 size: 16 residues. The germline V gene encodes CDR1 SGHRS and CDR2 YFSETQ. CDR3 DNA: TGCGCCAGCAGCATAAACAGCGGGGGAAAATACAATGAGCAGTTCTTC. Amino acids: CASSINSGGKYNEQFF.

The chain joins TRBV19 to TRBJ2-2; 11 bases are shared with TRBD2. CDR1 and CDR2 (germline): LNHDA, SQIVND (reference sequence). The CDR3 is made up of 17 amino acids. Trimming removed 3 bases from V and 3 bases from J; junction bases left unmatched: 6. This chain's CDR3 is CASSIPSGGTYTGELFF. In nucleotides, the CDR3 is TGTGCCAGTAGTATCCCTAGCGGGGGGACCTACACCGGGGAGCTGTTTTTT.

This chain connects TRBV7-2 to TRBJ1-2; tentative D call: TRBD1 (6 bases). The CDR3 sequence is 16 residues long. The germline CDR1 and CDR2 sequences are SGHTA and FQGNSA. Trimming removed 2 bases from V and 8 bases from J, with 21 bases in between. The CDR3 here is CASSLRGKGIVGGYTF. In DNA form, the CDR3 reads TGTGCCAGCAGCTTAAGGGGGAAGGGGATTGTAGGAGGCTACACCTTC.

The chain couples TRBV5-4 to TRBJ2-2, with 11 positions matching TRBD2. The germline CDR1 and CDR2 sequences are SGHNT and YYREEE (reference sequence). This CDR3 contains 16 residues. J was trimmed by 6 bases and V by 0 bases; bases with no gene match: 4. Here the CDR3 reads CASSLGSSGGPGELFF. The DNA for the CDR3 is TGTGCCAGCAGCTTGGGGTCTAGCGGGGGGCCCGGGGAGCTGTTTTTT.

This clone came up a few times. The chain is built from TRBV3-1 (or the pseudogene TRBV3-2) and TRBJ2-7; 8 bases match TRBD1. This CDR3 has 15 amino acids. Germline V gene data show CDR1 as LGHDT and CDR2 as YNNKEL (reference sequence). Unmatched junction bases numbered 3, after V lost 2 bases and J lost 0 bases. CDR3 sequence: CASSQLGTGSYEQYF. The CDR3 DNA reads as TGTGCCAGCAGCCAACTCGGGACAGGCTCCTACGAGCAGTACTTC.

The chain recombines TRBV3-1 (or the pseudogene TRBV3-2) with TRBJ2-2; D remains unclear. This CDR3 region has 13 residues. In germline, CDR1 is LGHDT, CDR2 YNNKEL (reference sequence). Deletions cut 2 bases from V and 4 bases from J, with 5 bases between. The CDR3 coding sequence is TGTGCCAGCAGCCAACTATTCACCGGGGAGCTGTTTTTT. Its protein is CASSQLFTGELFF.

This chain joins TRBV24-1 and TRBJ2-2, with D tentatively TRBD1 (6 bases). The CDR3 loop spans 12 amino acids. Germline V gene lookup returns CDR1 KGHDR and CDR2 SFDVKD. With 9 bases removed from V and 9 bases from J, the gap between germline ends came to 13 bases. CDR3 sequence: CATQKGVRELFF. The CDR3 nucleotides are TGTGCCACCCAAAAGGGGGTCAGGGAGCTGTTTTTT.

This clone showed up just a few times. The chain has TRBV25-1 and TRBJ1-6, with 7 bases fitting TRBD1. The CDR3 sequence is 14 residues long. In germline, CDR1 is MGHDK, CDR2 SYGVNS. Trimming cost V 4 bases and J 7 bases; bases outside gene matches: 4. The CDR3 loop reads CASSANRGNSPLHF. CDR3 bases: TGTGCCAGCAGTGCCAACAGGGGCAATTCACCCCTCCACTTT.

The rearrangement links TRBV5-6 to TRBJ2-4, with D maybe TRBD1 (6 bases). CDR3 length: 14 residues. From germline, CDR1 is SGHDT and CDR2 YYEEEE. Trimming stripped 3 bases from V and 7 bases from J, with 14 bases between. The CDR3 loop reads CASSSGQSWNIQYF. The CDR3 region has the DNA TGTGCCAGCAGCTCTGGACAGTCGTGGAACATTCAGTACTTC.

V is TRBV21-1 and J is TRBJ1-1; the table's D call, TRBD1, was not checked against the DNA. TRBV21-1 is a pseudogene locus. This CDR3 spans 17 amino acids. The CDR3 region is CASSKLGGDRVNTEAFF. The CDR3 DNA follows: TGTGCCAGCAGCAAATTAGGCGGGGACAGAGTGAACACTGAAGCTTTCTTT.

The V and J genes are TRBV19 and TRBJ1-5, with TRBD1 identical over 7 bases. V lost 8 bases and J lost 4; bases outside the gene matches: 11. The CDR3 has 15 amino acids. Germline CDR1 is LNHDA and CDR2 is SQIVND (reference sequence). CDR3: CASGNGGQLNQPQHF. Written as DNA, the CDR3 is TGTGCCAGTGGAAATGGGGGACAGCTTAATCAGCCCCAGCATTTT.

The chain links TRBV6-1 to TRBJ2-5; 14 nucleotides line up with TRBD2. The V segment lost 1 base and the J segment 4 bases; nucleotides outside the gene matches: 5. The germline gives CDR1 MNHNS, CDR2 SASEGT. The CDR3 has 17 amino acids. In DNA, the CDR3 is TGTGCCAGCAGTGAAGATTGGACTAGCGGGGGGCGAGAGACCCAGTACTTC. Its protein product is CASSEDWTSGGRETQYF.

The chain is built from TRBV27 and TRBJ1-6, with 9 bases fitting TRBD1. The CDR3 has 15 residues. Losses at the gene ends were 5 bases for V and 8 bases for J; bases not matched to a gene: 7. Per the germline V gene, CDR1 is MNHEY and CDR2 is SMNVEV (reference sequence). The chain's CDR3 is CASSVGTGLYSPLHF. CDR3 bases: TGTGCCAGCAGTGTCGGGACAGGGTTGTATTCACCCCTCCACTTT.

The chain carries TRBV13 and TRBJ1-4, with 7 bases that match TRBD1. V was clipped by 5 bases and J by 1 base; unmatched bases: 7. Germline CDR1 and CDR2: PRHDT and FYEKMQ (reference sequence). This CDR3 is built from 16 residues. CDR3 loop: CASSPSGGQTNEKLFF. The CDR3 coding sequence is TGTGCCAGCAGCCCGTCAGGGGGGCAAACTAATGAAAAACTGTTTTTT.

This clone was picked up one time. This rearrangement joins TRBV3-1 (or the pseudogene TRBV3-2) to TRBJ1-5; D uncertain. CDR3 length equals 15 residues. Germline V CDR1 and CDR2: LGHDT, YNNKEL (reference sequence). V shed 0 bases and J shed 4 bases, with 10 bases lying between them. This CDR3 reads CASSQDIAPNQPQHF. In nucleotides, the CDR3 is TGTGCCAGCAGCCAAGATATCGCGCCGAATCAGCCCCAGCATTTT.

The chain joins TRBV7-2 to TRBJ1-3, with D possibly matching TRBD1 (6 bases). Germline CDR1 and CDR2: SGHTA and FQGNSA. V was cut by 6 bases and J by 4 bases, with 7 bases left in between. The CDR3 totals 12 residues. CDR3 coding DNA: TGTGCCAGCAGGCAGGGGGGAAACACCATATATTTT. It codes for CASRQGGNTIYF.

This sequence joins TRBV19 and TRBJ2-3; D is perhaps TRBD1 (7 bases). V gave up 7 bases and J gave up 0 bases, with 14 bases separating them. The germline V gene encodes CDR1 LNHDA and CDR2 SQIVND (reference sequence). This CDR3 is built from 15 residues. CDR3 protein: CASTVSGGSTDTQYF. Written as DNA, the CDR3 is TGTGCCAGTACCGTCTCAGGGGGGAGCACAGATACGCAGTATTTT.

Only one count was recorded for this clone. The V and J genes are TRBV6-5 and TRBJ1-4, with 8 positions matching TRBD1. The CDR3 consists of 15 residues. The J segment lost 8 bases and the V segment lost 7 bases, leaving 12 bases of the junction unmatched. Germline CDR1 and CDR2: MNHEY and SVGAGI. The CDR3 here is CASNSPQGGREKLFF. CDR3 DNA sequence: TGTGCCAGCAACTCCCCACAGGGGGGGAGAGAAAAACTGTTTTTT.